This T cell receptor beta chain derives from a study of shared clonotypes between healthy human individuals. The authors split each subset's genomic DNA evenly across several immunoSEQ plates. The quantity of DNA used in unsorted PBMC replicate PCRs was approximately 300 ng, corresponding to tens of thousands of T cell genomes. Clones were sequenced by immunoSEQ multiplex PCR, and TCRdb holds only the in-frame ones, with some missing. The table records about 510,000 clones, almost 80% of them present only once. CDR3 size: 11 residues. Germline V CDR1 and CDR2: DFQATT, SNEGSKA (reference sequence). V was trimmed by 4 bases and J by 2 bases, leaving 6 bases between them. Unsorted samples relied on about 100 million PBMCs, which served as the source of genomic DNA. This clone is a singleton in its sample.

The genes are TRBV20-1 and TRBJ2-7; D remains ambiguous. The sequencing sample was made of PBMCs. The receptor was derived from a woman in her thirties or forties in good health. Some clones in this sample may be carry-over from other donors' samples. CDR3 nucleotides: TGCAGTGCTAACGACCCCTACGAGCAGTACTTC. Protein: CSANDPYEQYF.